These T cell receptor beta chains were read from a single sample in a study of shared clonotypes between healthy human individuals. Produced via immunoSEQ multiplex PCR; TCRdb's table is partial and in-frame only. The table includes about 1 million clones, more than 60% detected once. The material sequenced was memory CD4+ T cells sorted from blood. These receptors all stem from a man aged 18 to 29 in good health. CDR3s include the opening cysteine and the closing phenylalanine or tryptophan. The D gene is left open where the match is weak. Rows give clone size only sometimes, using once, few, many, or a class for an expanded clone.

>TRBJ2-7|NA|NA|12|TRBV29-1
CSVLASSYEQYF
TGCAGCGTTCTCGCTAGTAGCTACGAGCAGTACTTC
>TRBJ1-1|once|NA|14|TRBV9
CASSVGVQNTEAFF
TGTGCCAGCAGCGTAGGGGTCCAGAACACTGAAGCTTTCTTT
>TRBJ1-3|once|NA|17|TRBV5-1
CASSSVRDSGSGNTIYF
TGCGCCAGCAGCTCCGTCCGGGACTCTGGCTCTGGAAACACCATATATTTT
>TRBJ2-7|NA|TRBD1|15|TRBV6-1
CASREQDRGPYEQYF
TGTGCCAGCAGAGAGCAGGACAGGGGGCCCTACGAGCAGTACTTC
>TRBJ2-3|few|TRBD2|15|TRBV5-1
CASPERGAVGDTQYF
TGCGCCAGCCCGGAGCGGGGGGCCGTCGGGGATACGCAGTATTTT
>TRBJ2-1|once|TRBD2|16|TRBV11-3
CASSPSGGGRGNEQFF
TGTGCCAGCAGCCCCTCTGGGGGGGGTCGCGGCAATGAGCAGTTCTTC
>TRBJ1-6|NA|TRBD1|15|TRBV7-8
CASSLMTGFNSPLHF
TGTGCCAGCAGCTTAATGACAGGGTTCAATTCACCCCTCCACTTT
>TRBJ1-3|NA|NA|12|TRBV2
CASRTRGNTIYF
TGTGCCAGCAGGACGAGAGGAAACACCATATATTTT
>TRBJ2-3|NA|NA|15|TRBV5-1
CASSNRDPSLDTQYF
TGCGCCAGCAGCAACCGGGACCCATCCCTCGATACGCAGTATTTT
>TRBJ2-1|few|NA|11|TRBV10-3
CAIGDFDEQFF
TGTGCCATAGGGGACTTCGATGAGCAGTTCTTC
>TRBJ2-1|NA|NA|15|TRBV5-1
CASSGGTSSYNEQFF
TGCGCCAGCAGCGGGGGGACTTCCTCCTACAATGAGCAGTTCTTC
>TRBJ1-2|NA|NA|14|TRBV6-6
CASSNDGTIYGYTF
TGTGCCAGCAGCAACGACGGGACTATCTATGGCTACACCTTC
>TRBJ1-6|NA|TRBD1|13|TRBV30
CAWRPTGVSPLHF
TGTGCCTGGAGGCCGACAGGGGTCTCACCCCTCCACTTT
>TRBJ1-4|NA|NA|14|TRBV6-5
CASSQDGGSEKLFF
TGTGCCAGCAGCCAGGATGGCGGGTCGGAAAAACTGTTTTTT
>TRBJ1-1|few|NA|14|TRBV10-1
CASSDGAMNTEAFF
TGCGCCAGCAGTGATGGGGCAATGAACACTGAAGCTTTCTTT
>TRBJ2-5|few|TRBD1|13|TRBV6-5
CASSNSGGETQYF
TGTGCCAGCAGTAACTCAGGGGGTGAGACCCAGTACTTC
>TRBJ1-1|NA|NA|12|TRBV30
CAWSERNTEAFF
TGTGCCTGGAGTGAGAGGAACACTGAAGCTTTCTTT
>TRBJ1-4|NA|TRBD1|15|TRBV5-1
CASSSQGATNEKLFF
TGCGCCAGCAGCTCACAGGGGGCAACTAATGAAAAACTGTTTTTT
>TRBJ1-3|NA|TRBD1|19|TRBV5-5
CASSTTPGQGVGAGNTIYF
TGTGCCAGCAGCACTACACCGGGACAGGGAGTTGGCGCTGGAAACACCATATATTTT
>TRBJ2-3|NA|TRBD2|15|TRBV7-9
CASSLEGLVMYTQYF
TGTGCCAGCAGCTTGGAGGGACTAGTTATGTATACGCAGTATTTT
>TRBJ1-4|once|NA|15|TRBV6-1
CASSESWLSLEKLFF
TGTGCCAGCAGTGAATCTTGGCTGTCTTTGGAAAAACTGTTTTTT
>TRBJ2-3|NA|NA|16|TRBV6-5
CASSYWDLPGTDTQYF
TGTGCCAGCAGTTACTGGGACCTGCCCGGGACAGATACGCAGTATTTT
>TRBJ1-1|NA|NA|13|TRBV6-5
CASSYAGSTEAFF
TGTGCCAGCAGTTACGCAGGGAGCACTGAAGCTTTCTTT
>TRBJ2-2|NA|NA|16|TRBV7-2
CASLEGARGNTGELFF
TGTGCCAGCCTCGAAGGGGCGCGGGGGAACACCGGGGAGCTGTTTTTT
>TRBJ2-3|NA|NA|16|TRBV6-5
CASSYSGPAVSDTQYF
TGTGCCAGCAGTTACTCGGGCCCGGCTGTATCAGATACGCAGTATTTT
>TRBJ2-1|NA|NA|13|TRBV5-6
CASSPISDNEQFF
TGTGCCAGCAGCCCCATTAGTGACAATGAGCAGTTCTTC
>TRBJ1-2|NA|TRBD1|13|TRBV27
CASSRDSNYGYTF
TGTGCCAGCAGTCGGGACAGCAACTATGGCTACACCTTC
>TRBJ2-7|NA|NA|14|TRBV6-6
CASSYLLEIGEQYF
TGTGCCAGCAGTTACTTACTAGAGATTGGCGAGCAGTACTTC
>TRBJ2-1|NA|NA|15|TRBV21-1
CASSNGKGAYNEQFF
TGTGCCAGCAGCAATGGGAAGGGGGCATACAATGAGCAGTTCTTC
>TRBJ1-2|once|TRBD1|13|TRBV30
CALTGANNYGYTF
TGTGCCTTGACAGGGGCAAATAACTATGGCTACACCTTC
>TRBJ1-2|NA|TRBD1|17|TRBV11-2
CASSLVGTGITNYGYTF
TGTGCCAGCAGCTTAGTAGGGACAGGGATAACTAACTATGGCTACACCTTC
>TRBJ1-4|NA|NA|13|TRBV6-1
CASSGHRTERLFF
TGTGCCAGCAGTGGCCATCGCACCGAGCGGCTGTTTTTT
>TRBJ2-1|NA|NA|16|TRBV4-1
CASSQERSSSYNEQFF
TGCGCCAGCAGCCAAGAGAGGAGCAGCTCCTACAATGAGCAGTTCTTC
>TRBJ2-1|few|TRBD2|15|TRBV2
CASSDRAGGPGEQFF
TGTGCCAGCAGTGACAGGGCGGGGGGGCCTGGTGAGCAGTTCTTC
>TRBJ1-4|NA|TRBD1|16|TRBV4-1
CASSLIQGQAGEKLFF
TGCGCCAGCAGCCTAATACAGGGACAGGCCGGAGAAAAACTGTTTTTT
>TRBJ2-1|few|NA|17|TRBV11-2
CASSLGGIADSYNEQFF
TGTGCCAGCAGCCTAGGGGGAATAGCGGATTCCTACAATGAGCAGTTCTTC
>TRBJ2-3|NA|TRBD1|15|TRBV11-3
CASSPRDRGTDTQYF
TGTGCCAGCAGCCCCCGGGACAGGGGAACAGATACGCAGTATTTT
>TRBJ1-2|once|NA|15|TRBV7-2
CASSLRGSSNYGYTF
TGTGCCAGCAGCTTGAGGGGTTCTTCTAACTATGGCTACACCTTC
>TRBJ2-6|NA|TRBD2|19|TRBV11-2
CASSPKRGGRASGANVLTF
TGTGCCAGCAGCCCGAAGCGGGGGGGCAGGGCCTCTGGGGCCAACGTCCTGACTTTC
>TRBJ1-3|few|NA|15|TRBV6-6
CASSQGQNSGNTIYF
TGTGCCAGCAGCCAGGGACAAAACTCTGGAAACACCATATATTTT
>TRBJ2-3|few|NA|16|TRBV19
CASSIGNVGVVDTQYF
TGTGCCAGTAGTATAGGCAATGTGGGAGTGGTAGATACGCAGTATTTT
>TRBJ1-6|NA|TRBD1|17|TRBV19
CASSSGQGSSYNSPLHF
TGTGCCAGTAGTTCGGGACAGGGGAGCTCCTATAATTCACCCCTCCACTTT
>TRBJ2-1|few|TRBD2|16|TRBV7-2
CASSLVLAGGTGEQFF
TGTGCCAGCAGCTTAGTACTAGCGGGAGGGACGGGTGAGCAGTTCTTC
>TRBJ1-2|NA|NA|14|TRBV7-2
CASSLAGGNYGYTF
TGTGCCAGCAGCTTAGCTGGAGGAAACTATGGCTACACCTTC
>TRBJ2-3|few|TRBD2|17|TRBV4-1
CASSQDGAGGKTDTQYF
TGCGCCAGCAGCCAAGATGGGGCGGGGGGGAAGACAGATACGCAGTATTTT
>TRBJ2-6|NA|NA|15|TRBV5-1
CASSLRLSGANVLTF
TGCGCCAGCAGCTTGAGGCTCTCTGGGGCCAACGTCCTGACTTTC
>TRBJ2-1|NA|NA|16|TRBV30
CACTIEQALSYNEQFF
TGTGCCTGTACCATTGAGCAGGCCCTTTCCTACAATGAGCAGTTCTTC
>TRBJ2-3|NA|TRBD2|16|TRBV7-2
CASTQRGGLAIDTQYF
TGTGCCAGCACCCAACGTGGCGGACTAGCCATAGATACGCAGTATTTT
>TRBJ1-1|NA|NA|13|TRBV19
CASTPRGGTEAFF
TGTGCCAGTACCCCTCGGGGGGGGACTGAAGCTTTCTTT
>TRBJ2-5|NA|NA|13|TRBV5-6
CASSLGAAETQYF
TGTGCCAGCAGCTTGGGAGCGGCGGAGACCCAGTACTTC
>TRBJ2-5|NA|NA|15|TRBV7-9
CASSFKGLSQETQYF
TGTGCCAGCAGCTTTAAGGGACTGTCCCAAGAGACCCAGTACTTC
>TRBJ2-5|NA|NA|11|TRBV2
CASSWWESQYF
TGTGCCAGCAGTTGGTGGGAGAGCCAGTACTTC
>TRBJ1-2|NA|NA|12|TRBV6-5
CASTRKTGGYTF
TGTGCCAGCACCCGGAAGACAGGAGGCTACACCTTC
>TRBJ1-2|NA|NA|13|TRBV7-2
CASSLVGVGGYTF
TGTGCCAGCAGCTTAGTTGGGGTCGGTGGCTACACCTTC
>TRBJ1-2|NA|NA|14|TRBV7-9
CASSSGEGNYGYTF
TGTGCCAGCAGCTCAGGGGAAGGCAACTATGGCTACACCTTC
>TRBJ1-1|NA|TRBD1|15|TRBV7-2
CASSSRDRWDTEAFF
TGTGCCAGCAGCTCTAGGGACAGGTGGGACACTGAAGCTTTCTTT
>TRBJ2-1|once|NA|14|TRBV29-1
CSVEARSSYNEQFF
TGCAGCGTTGAGGCCAGGAGCTCCTACAATGAGCAGTTCTTC